These 12 T cell receptor beta chains were sequenced from one sample in a study of T cell changes during pregnancy in multiple sclerosis. Some clones are missing from TCRdb's copy, which holds only in-frame ones; the method was immunoSEQ multiplex PCR. Seen here are tens of thousands of clones, 93% observed once, and the top ten hold around 1.7%. Sequencing was performed on peripheral blood, taken after pregnancy. These receptors originate from a female donor with multiple sclerosis, enrolled in a pregnancy study.

V gene TRBV6-4 combines with J gene TRBJ2-3; 9 positions agree with TRBD2. CDR3 length equals 15 residues. Germline V gene data show CDR1 as MRHNA and CDR2 as SNTAGT. V gave up 5 bases and J gave up 0 bases; unmatched junction bases: 3. The DNA of the CDR3 is TGTGCCAGCAGTATCACTAGCGGGAGCACAGATACGCAGTATTTT. Translation: CASSITSGSTDTQYF.

V and J are TRBV27 and TRBJ2-1; D call uncertain. Trimming took 4 bases from V and 4 from J, leaving 8 bases between them. The germline CDR1 and CDR2 sequences are MNHEY and SMNVEV (reference sequence). The CDR3 contains 13 residues. CDR3 in amino acids: CASSYSKYNEQFF. The DNA of the CDR3 is TGTGCCAGCAGTTACAGTAAGTACAATGAGCAGTTCTTC.

This chain links TRBV5-1 with TRBJ1-5; the D gene is possibly TRBD1 (5 bases). The germline V and J ends were trimmed by 4 bases and 5 bases, with 16 bases remaining between them. This CDR3 is built from 15 residues. The germline V gene has CDR1 SGHRS and CDR2 YFSETQ. The CDR3 DNA is TGCGCCAGCAGCCCCCAGGGTAGGGAGGATCAGCCCCAGCATTTT. It codes for CASSPQGREDQPQHF.

The genes are TRBV6-4 and TRBJ2-3; TRBD2 agrees at 9 bases. Germline V lookup: CDR1 MRHNA, CDR2 SNTAGT. V lost 3 bases to trimming and J lost 4 bases; unmatched junction nucleotides: 5. The CDR3 length is 15 residues. In nucleotides, the CDR3 is TGTGCCAGCAGTGAGAAGGCGGGAGGGGCAGATACGCAGTATTTT. The encoded protein is CASSEKAGGADTQYF.

This chain links TRBV7-6 with TRBJ2-2, with D perhaps matching TRBD2 (5 bases). Trimming pared 2 bases from V and 4 bases from J, leaving 17 bases between. The CDR3 runs to 17 residues. Germline CDR1 reads SGHVS; CDR2 reads FNYEAQ. The CDR3 DNA reads as TGTGCCAGCAGCTTAATCTCCCGCTCGGGGTCCACCGGGGAGCTGTTTTTT. Protein product: CASSLISRSGSTGELFF.

The rearrangement uses TRBV9 and TRBJ1-2; 9 bases match TRBD1. Germline loops: CDR1 SGDLS, CDR2 YYNGEE. Losses at the gene ends were 4 bases for V and 5 bases for J; bases not matched to a gene: 9. This CDR3 region has 15 residues. The CDR3 DNA reads TGTGCCAGCAGCCTAGAGGGACAGGGCCCGTATGGCTACACCTTC. Translated: CASSLEGQGPYGYTF.

This chain joins TRBV15 and TRBJ1-5, with D possibly TRBD1 on 5 matching bases. The germline V and J ends were trimmed by 3 bases and 7 bases, with 10 bases remaining between them. CDR3 length: 13 amino acids. CDR1 is LNHNV, CDR2 YYDKDF, per germline (reference sequence). As DNA, the CDR3 is TGTGCCACCAGCAGTGCAGGGAACCAGCCCCAGCATTTT. It specifies CATSSAGNQPQHF.

V gene TRBV6-6 combines with J gene TRBJ2-7, with 8 positions matching TRBD1. The CDR3 has 14 residues. With V trimmed by 6 bases and J by 0 bases, 4 bases remained unmatched. CDR1 and CDR2 from the germline V gene are MNHNY and SVGAGI (reference sequence). CDR3 nucleotides: TGTGCCAGCAGCCGGACAGGGAACTCCTACGAGCAGTACTTC. Protein: CASSRTGNSYEQYF.

This clone was detected only once. V and J are TRBV5-4 and TRBJ2-1; TRBD1 might be the D (5 bases). CDR1 and CDR2 (germline): SGHNT, YYREEE (reference sequence). Trimming removed 2 bases at V and 0 bases at J, with 9 bases between. CDR3 size: 15 residues. CDR3 protein: CASSLDRPSYNEQFF. CDR3 DNA sequence: TGTGCCAGCAGCTTAGACAGACCCTCCTACAATGAGCAGTTCTTC.

This rearrangement joins TRBV29-1 to TRBJ1-2; D ambiguous. V lost 4 bases to trimming and J lost 2 bases, with 11 bases between them. CDR3 size: 13 residues. Germline CDR1 is SQVTM and CDR2 is ANQGSEA. CDR3 loop: CSVGQQLNYGYTF. The DNA for the CDR3 is TGCAGCGTTGGGCAACAGTTGAACTATGGCTACACCTTC.

This sequence joins TRBV19 and TRBJ1-1; the match to TRBD1 covers 7 bases. V lost 6 bases, J lost 0 bases, and 10 bases stayed unmatched. CDR1 is LNHDA, CDR2 SQIVND, per germline (reference sequence). This CDR3 has 16 residues. The CDR3 protein is CASSLFGGQLNTEAFF. The CDR3 nucleotides read TGTGCCAGTAGCCTCTTTGGGGGACAGCTGAACACTGAAGCTTTCTTT.

This clone has just one count. This chain links TRBV9 with TRBJ2-1, with D possibly being TRBD1 (6 bases). There are 15 residues in the CDR3. The V gene's germline CDR1 is SGDLS and CDR2 YYNGEE. V lost 2 bases to trimming and J lost 4 bases, with 13 bases between them. In DNA form, the CDR3 reads TGTGCCAGCAGCGTTGTCTCAGGGGAATACAATGAGCAGTTCTTC. It is translated as CASSVVSGEYNEQFF.